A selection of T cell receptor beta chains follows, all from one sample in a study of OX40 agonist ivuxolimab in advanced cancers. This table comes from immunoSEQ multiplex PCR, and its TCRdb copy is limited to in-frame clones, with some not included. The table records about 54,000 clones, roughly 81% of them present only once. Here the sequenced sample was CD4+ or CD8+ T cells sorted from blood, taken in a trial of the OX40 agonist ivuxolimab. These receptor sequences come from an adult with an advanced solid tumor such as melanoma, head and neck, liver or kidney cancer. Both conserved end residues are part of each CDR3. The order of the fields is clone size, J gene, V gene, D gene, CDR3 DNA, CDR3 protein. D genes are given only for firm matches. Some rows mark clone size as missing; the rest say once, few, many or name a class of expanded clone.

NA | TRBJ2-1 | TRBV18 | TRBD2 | TGTGCCAGCTCACCAGAGACTAGCGGGAGAGGGGATGAGCAGTTCTTC | CASSPETSGRGDEQFF
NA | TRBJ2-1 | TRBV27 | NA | TGTGCCAGCAGTTTACGCCCTAGCGTCTACAATGAGCAGTTCTTC | CASSLRPSVYNEQFF
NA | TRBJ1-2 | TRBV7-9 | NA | TGTGTCAGCAGCTTACCGCGGGGTTATTACGGCTACACCTTC | CVSSLPRGYYGYTF
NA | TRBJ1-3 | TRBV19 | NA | TGTGCCTCCTCGGCCGGTGGAAACACCATATATTTT | CASSAGGNTIYF
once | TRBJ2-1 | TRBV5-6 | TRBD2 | TGTGCCAGCAGCTTGGAGGCTCGACTAGCGGGAGTAAACGAGCAGTTCTTC | CASSLEARLAGVNEQFF
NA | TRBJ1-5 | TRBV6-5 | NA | TGTGCCAGCAGCTCTAGTAGGGGCAATCAGCCCCAGCATTTT | CASSSSRGNQPQHF
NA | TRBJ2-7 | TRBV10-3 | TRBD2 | TGTGCCATCAGTGAGTCGCCTAGCGGGAGCGCCGAGCAGTACTTC | CAISESPSGSAEQYF
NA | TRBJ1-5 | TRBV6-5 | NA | TGTGCCAGCAGTAACGGGGGCAGACAGCCCCAGCATTTT | CASSNGGRQPQHF
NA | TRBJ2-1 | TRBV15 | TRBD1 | TGTGCCACCAGCGGGACTTACAGGGGGTCGGGTGAGCAGTTCTTC | CATSGTYRGSGEQFF
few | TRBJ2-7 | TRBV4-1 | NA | TGCGCCAGCAGCCAAGATGGGACCCCTTCCTACGAGCAGTACTTC | CASSQDGTPSYEQYF
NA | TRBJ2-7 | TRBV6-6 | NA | TGTGCCAGCGTAAGAGGAACCTCCTACGAGCAGTACTTC | CASVRGTSYEQYF
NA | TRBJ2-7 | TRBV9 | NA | TGTGCCAGCAGCGTAGGATCAGGAGGGCCCTGGGAGCAGTACTTC | CASSVGSGGPWEQYF
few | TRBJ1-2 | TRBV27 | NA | TGTGCCAGCAGAGCGCCGGGGGGGGGCAACTATGGCTACACCTTC | CASRAPGGGNYGYTF
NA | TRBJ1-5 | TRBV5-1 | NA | TGCGCCAGCAGCTTGGGGGGGGGCGATCAGCCCCAGCATTTT | CASSLGGGDQPQHF
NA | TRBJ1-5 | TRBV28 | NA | TGTGCCAGCAGTTTAGTCGAACACAAGGGGGATCAGCCCCAGCATTTT | CASSLVEHKGDQPQHF
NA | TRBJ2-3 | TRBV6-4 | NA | TGTGCCAGCAGTCAGGAGGCCTCTAGCACAGATACGCAGTATTTT | CASSQEASSTDTQYF
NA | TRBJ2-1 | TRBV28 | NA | TGTGCCAGCAGCCCATTGAGGGCCCCGGGGCAGTTCTTC | CASSPLRAPGQFF
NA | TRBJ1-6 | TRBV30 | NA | TGTGCGCGGACATTGGGGAATTCACCCCTCCACTTT | CARTLGNSPLHF
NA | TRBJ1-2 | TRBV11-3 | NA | TGTGCCAGCAGCTTAACAGGGTCTGGCTACACCTTC | CASSLTGSGYTF
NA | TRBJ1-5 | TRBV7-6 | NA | TGTGCCAGCAGCTTGCGGGGGGATGGTGAGCCCCAGCATTTT | CASSLRGDGEPQHF
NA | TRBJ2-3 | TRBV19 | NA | TGTGCCAGTAGTATAGTGGGGGGCCAAGGGGATACGCAGTATTTT | CASSIVGGQGDTQYF
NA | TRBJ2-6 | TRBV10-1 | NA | TGCGCCAGCAGAGACGCTTCGCTTATCTCTGGGGCCAACGTCCTGACTTTC | CASRDASLISGANVLTF
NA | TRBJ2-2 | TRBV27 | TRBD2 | TGTGCCAGCAGTTGGACTAGCGGGAGGACCGGGGAGCTGTTTTTT | CASSWTSGRTGELFF
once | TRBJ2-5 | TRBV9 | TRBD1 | TGTGCCAGCAGCGCGACGACAGGGCCCGGAGAGACCCAGTACTTC | CASSATTGPGETQYF
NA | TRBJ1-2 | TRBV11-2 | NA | TGTGCCAGCAGCTTTTCTGACAATCTCTATGGCTACACCTTC | CASSFSDNLYGYTF
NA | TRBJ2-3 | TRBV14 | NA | TGTGCCAGCAGCCAAGCTCTACCGGGACTCAGCACAGATACGCAGTATTTT | CASSQALPGLSTDTQYF
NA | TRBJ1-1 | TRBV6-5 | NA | TGTGCCAGCAGTTACTCGGGAGGGGATGAAGCTTTCTTT | CASSYSGGDEAFF
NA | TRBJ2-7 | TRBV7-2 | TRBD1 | TGTGCCAGCAGCTCTTCCGGGACAGGGTCCTACGAGCAGTACTTC | CASSSSGTGSYEQYF
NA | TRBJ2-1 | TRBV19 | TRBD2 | TGTGCCAGTAGGAGGCGGGGCACCCTTGTCGGGACTAGCGGGAGGAAAAATCTCTACAATGAGCAGTTCTTC | CASRRRGTLVGTSGRKNLYNEQFF
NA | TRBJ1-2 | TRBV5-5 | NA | TGTGCCAGCAGCTATTCCTTGGTGGGGGACTATGGCTACACCTTC | CASSYSLVGDYGYTF
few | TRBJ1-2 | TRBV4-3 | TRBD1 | TGCGCCAGCAGCCAAGAAAGGACAGGGTATGGTGGCTACACCTTC | CASSQERTGYGGYTF
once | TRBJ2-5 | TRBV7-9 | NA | TGTGCCAGCAGCCAACGGGGAAGCGGGGAGACCCAGTACTTC | CASSQRGSGETQYF
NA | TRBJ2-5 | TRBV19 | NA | TGTGCCAGTAGTCTTGGGGAGACCCAGTACTTC | CASSLGETQYF
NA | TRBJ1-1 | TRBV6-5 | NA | TGTGCCAGCAGTTACACCCCGGGCCCCCGGAGGACTGAAGCTTTCTTT | CASSYTPGPRRTEAFF
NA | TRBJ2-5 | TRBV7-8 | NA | TGTGCCAGCAGCTTAGCGGGCAGCCTCCAAGAGACCCAGTACTTC | CASSLAGSLQETQYF
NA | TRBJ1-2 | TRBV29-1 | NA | TGCAGCGTTGGTATCCAAGAGGCAGCTAACTATGGCTACACCTTC | CSVGIQEAANYGYTF
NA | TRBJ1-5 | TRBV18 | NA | TGTGCCAGCTCACCCGATCGTCGGGATCAGCCCCAGCATTTT | CASSPDRRDQPQHF
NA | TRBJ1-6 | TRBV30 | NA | TGTGCCTGGAGTGTACGGAGGGATCGTTCACCCCTCCACTTT | CAWSVRRDRSPLHF
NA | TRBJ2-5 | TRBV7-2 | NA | TGTGCCAGCAGCTTAGTCGTGCAGTTTGGGGAGACCCAGTACTTC | CASSLVVQFGETQYF
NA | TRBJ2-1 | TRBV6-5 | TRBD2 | TGTGCCAGCAGAAGTAGCGGGAGCGGGTACAATGAGCAGTTCTTC | CASRSSGSGYNEQFF
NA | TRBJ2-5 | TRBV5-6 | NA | TGTGCCAGCAGCCCCGGGGTTATAGCGGACCAAGAGACCCAGTACTTC | CASSPGVIADQETQYF
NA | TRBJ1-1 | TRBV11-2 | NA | TGTGCCAGCAGCTTAGTCTTAGCGGTAAGGGAGAACACTGAAGCTTTCTTT | CASSLVLAVRENTEAFF
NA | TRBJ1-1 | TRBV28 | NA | TGTGCCAGCAGTTTAAGTCGGCCCCTGGAGGGAGCTTTCTTT | CASSLSRPLEGAFF
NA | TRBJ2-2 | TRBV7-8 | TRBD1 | TGTGCCAGCACCTCTCCGGGACAGCTAAACACCGGGGAGCTGTTTTTT | CASTSPGQLNTGELFF
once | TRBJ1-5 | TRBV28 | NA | TGTGCCAGCAGTTCGTCGGGGCATAGCAATCAGCCCCAGCATTTT | CASSSSGHSNQPQHF
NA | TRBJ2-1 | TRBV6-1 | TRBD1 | TGTGCCAGCAGTGAAAACAGGGGAAGCTTCAATGAGCAGTTCTTC | CASSENRGSFNEQFF
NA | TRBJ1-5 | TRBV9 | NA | TGTGCCAGCAGCATGCGGGACAACAATCAGCCCCAGCATTTT | CASSMRDNNQPQHF
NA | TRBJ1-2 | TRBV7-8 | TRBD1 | TGTGCCAGCAGCTTTCCCGGGACAGGGCCCGGCTACACCTTC | CASSFPGTGPGYTF
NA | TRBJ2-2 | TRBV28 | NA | TGTGCCAGCAGCAATTATCCCACCGGGGAGCTGTTTTTT | CASSNYPTGELFF
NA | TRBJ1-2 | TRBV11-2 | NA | TGTGCCAGCAGCCTCCGACTTGATTCTAGCTACACCTTC | CASSLRLDSSYTF